The entry below gives a single T cell receptor beta chain sequence along with its context. 5'RACE primed from the constant segment yielded TCR alpha and TCR beta cDNA libraries bearing sample barcodes and UMIs. Using its own MiXCR run on the 5' RACE reads, TCRdb lists one record per CDR3 protein. This sample has about 430,000 distinct CDR3 sequences, with around 17% found just once. These data are taken from a study of T-cell memory formation after mild COVID-19. The CDR3 has 18 amino acids. Per the germline V gene, CDR1 is MGHRA and CDR2 is YSYEKL. The V and J ends lost 0 bases and 0 bases, in that order; junction bases with no gene match: 2.

Sequencing was carried out using PBMCs or a T cell subset sorted from them (not recorded which). The V gene is TRBV4-1, the J gene TRBJ2-6; 10 nucleotides match TRBD1. The receptor was derived from a man between 18 and 35 years old who had mild COVID-19 (a few samples of this study predate the infection). Cell type and time point are not known. In nucleotides, the CDR3 is TGCGCCAGCAGCCAAGAGGGACAGGGGTTCTCTGGGGCCAACGTCCTGACTTTC. Protein: CASSQEGQGFSGANVLTF.